Listed here is a single T cell receptor beta chain. The antigen is not known. The data derive from a study of CD8 T cell repertoires and HIV-1 epitope variants. About the research overall: Each of Twenty-five Gag and Nef epitope peptides stimulated a separate culture. Enriched T cells were co-cultured with equal autologous T cell-negative cells.

Study-level results: About ten TCR beta clonotypes were antigen-specific, roughly six apparently recognizing autologous or escape variants.

Sequencing of TCR beta CDR3 used immunoSEQ survey depth. Clones were sequenced by immunoSEQ multiplex PCR, and TCRdb holds only the in-frame ones, with some missing. This sample yields roughly 5,000 clones, of which roughly three fifths are seen a single time; approximately 40% belongs to the top ten. The CDR3 sequence is 13 residues long. The V end was cut by 0 bases, the J end by 3 bases, with 5 bases between. The germline V gene encodes CDR1 MGHRA and CDR2 YSYEKL. This clonotype originated in a male donor with HIV. Material: cultured CD8+ T cells derived from PBMCs. This chain uses TRBV4-1 with TRBJ1-2; D is undetermined. Here the CDR3 reads CASSQDRDYGYTF. CDR3 in DNA: TGCGCCAGCAGCCAAGATAGGGACTATGGCTACACCTTC.